This T cell receptor (beta chain) was obtained from a study of T cells in Graves' hyperthyroidism and ophthalmopathy. Study-wide points: Ophthalmopathy was model-predicted a median roughly six months pre-onset.

Authors of the study amplified TCR beta CDR3 regions from RNA transcripts. TCR CDR3 underwent first-round RT-PCR with the HTBI primer set. TCRdb re-called the multiplex PCR reads through MiXCR, storing one row per CDR3 protein. The sample yields a few hundred thousand distinct CDR3 sequences, around 50% seen once. As for this clonotype: Its target is unknown.

Input material: peripheral blood or thyroid tissue (not recorded which). The sequence was obtained from an adult woman with Graves' disease, either hyperthyroidism or ophthalmopathy (not recorded which).

The CDR3 region is CASSYAGENTEAFF. CDR3 bases: TGTGCCAGCAGTTACGCTGGGGAGAACACTGAAGCTTTCTTT. V and J are TRBV7-9 and TRBJ1-1, with unresolved D. Trimming left V 6 bases short and J 1 base short, with 12 bases between. The CDR3 covers 14 residues. From germline, CDR1 is SEHNR and CDR2 FQNEAQ (reference sequence). The entire variable domain, with the rest obtained from reference TRBV7-9 and TRBJ1-1, is as follows: DTGVSQNPRHKITKRGQNVTFRCDPISEHNRLYWYRQTLGQGPEFLTYFQNEAQLEKSRLLSDRFSAERPKGSFSTLEIQRTEQGDSAMYLCASSYAGENTEAFFGQGTRLTVV.